This TCR beta chain was sequenced for a study of Tregs in tolerant kidney transplant recipients. Profiled with immunoSEQ multiplex PCR; TCRdb holds only in-frame clones, not every one. The data show roughly 66,000 clones, just under 95% seen once. Looked up from germline, CDR1 is SNHLY and CDR2 is FYNNEI. V was shortened by 7 bases and J by 0 bases, with 16 bases between the two germline ends. CDR3 size: 16 residues. Here the sequenced sample was CD8+ T cells from blood, taken before the transplant. V is TRBV2 and J is TRBJ1-5; D may be TRBD1 (5 bases). This sequence was found in a human donor who received a combined kidney and bone marrow transplant. The chain's CDR3 is CASNYENRHSNQPQHF. The DNA of the CDR3 is TGTGCCAGCAACTACGAGAACAGGCATAGCAATCAGCCCCAGCATTTT. The full variable domain, rest sourced from reference TRBV2 and TRBJ1-5, is EPEVTQTPSHQVTQMGQEVILRCVPISNHLYFYWYRQILGQKVEFLVSFYNNEISEKSEIFDDQFSVERPDGSNFTLKIRSTKLEDSAMYFCASNYENRHSNQPQHFGDGTRLSIL.